A selection of T cell receptor beta chains follows, all from one sample in a study of T cells in Graves' hyperthyroidism and ophthalmopathy. Using its own MiXCR run on the multiplex PCR reads, TCRdb lists one record per CDR3 protein. Found here are approximately 520,000 distinct CDR3 sequences, approximately 24% of them singletons; the top ten hold roughly 12%. The sequencing input was blood. These TCRs come from a woman in her twenties or thirties with Graves' ophthalmopathy. Both conserved end residues are part of each CDR3. A D gene is named only where the DNA matches it firmly. Where a row states a size, it is once, few, many or the class of an expanded clone; other rows omit it.

V	size	D	J	CDR3	DNA
TRBV2	many	NA	TRBJ1-1	CASSEGVGTEAFF	TGTGCCAGCAGTGAAGGGGTAGGGACTGAAGCTTTCTTT
TRBV7-6	NA	NA	TRBJ2-2	CASSPLPDGELFF	TGTGCCAGCAGCCCCCTCCCGGACGGGGAGCTGTTTTTT
TRBV2	NA	NA	TRBJ2-2	CASSSPPGGQGGIAGELFF	TGTGCCAGCAGCTCACCTCCCGGGGGGCAGGGGGGCATCGCCGGGGAGCTGTTTTTT
TRBV6-1	few	NA	TRBJ1-1	CASIRAVLSTEAFF	TGTGCCAGCATTCGTGCGGTTTTGTCCACTGAAGCTTTCTTT
TRBV29-1	many	NA	TRBJ1-1	CGVGNTEAFF	TGCGGGGTAGGGAACACTGAAGCTTTCTTT
TRBV5-1	few	TRBD1	TRBJ1-2	CASSKRTGEDYGYTF	TGCGCCAGCAGCAAAAGGACAGGGGAGGACTATGGCTACACCTTC
TRBV15	NA	NA	TRBJ1-2	CATSRDGGVGGYTF	TGTGCCACCAGCAGAGATGGGGGTGTCGGTGGCTACACCTTC
TRBV12-3/TRBV12-4	many	NA	TRBJ1-3	CASSLQGLASLGNTIYF	TGTGCCAGCAGTTTGCAGGGGTTGGCTTCTCTTGGAAACACCATATATTTT
TRBV19	many	NA	TRBJ2-5	CASRKGLQETQYF	TGTGCCAGTAGAAAGGGCTTACAAGAGACCCAGTACTTC
TRBV7-2	many	NA	TRBJ1-5	CASSFKNSNQPQHF	TGTGCCAGCAGCTTTAAAAACTCCAATCAGCCCCAGCATTTT
TRBV6-2/TRBV6-3	NA	TRBD2	TRBJ2-7	CASSWTSGGESSYEQYF	TGTGCCAGCAGTTGGACTAGCGGGGGGGAGAGCTCCTACGAGCAGTACTTC
TRBV2	many	TRBD1	TRBJ2-5	CASGANRGETQYF	TGTGCCAGCGGGGCTAACAGGGGCGAGACCCAGTACTTC
TRBV6-2/TRBV6-3	NA	NA	TRBJ1-2	CASSYGQEGGNGYTF	TGTGCCAGCAGTTACGGGCAGGAAGGAGGTAATGGCTACACCTTC
TRBV13	many	NA	TRBJ2-2	CASRLGPDTGELFF	TGTGCCAGCAGATTGGGACCGGACACCGGGGAGCTGTTTTTT
TRBV29-1	NA	NA	TRBJ1-1	CSVAGANTEAFF	TGCAGCGTTGCGGGGGCAAACACTGAAGCTTTCTTT
TRBV28	many	NA	TRBJ2-7	CASSLRGGGRSYEQYF	TGTGCCAGCAGTTTAAGAGGAGGGGGCAGATCCTACGAGCAGTACTTC
TRBV27	many	NA	TRBJ1-3	CANSLDRSSGNTIYF	TGTGCCAACAGCTTAGACAGAAGCTCTGGAAACACCATATATTTT
TRBV6-2/TRBV6-3	many	NA	TRBJ1-5	CASSYDRRFNQPQHF	TGTGCCAGCAGTTACGACAGGCGATTCAATCAGCCCCAGCATTTT
TRBV12-3/TRBV12-4	NA	NA	TRBJ2-4	CASSLSRVAKNIKYF	TGTGCCAGCAGTTTAAGTAGAGTGGCCAAAAACATTAAGTACTTC
TRBV12-3/TRBV12-4	few	TRBD2	TRBJ2-7	CASSGLAGGLYEQYF	TGTGCCAGCAGTGGGCTAGCGGGAGGGCTTTACGAGCAGTACTTC
TRBV13	NA	TRBD1	TRBJ2-1	CASSTRTGGEPNEQFF	TGTGCCAGCAGCACCCGGACAGGGGGCGAACCGAATGAGCAGTTCTTC
TRBV7-9	many	NA	TRBJ1-2	CASSPGLSYGYTF	TGTGCCAGCAGCCCTGGACTGAGCTATGGCTACACCTTC
TRBV6-1	many	TRBD2	TRBJ2-5	CASRPGTSGEYQETQYF	TGTGCCAGCAGACCCGGGACTAGCGGGGAGTACCAAGAGACCCAGTACTTC
TRBV18	NA	NA	TRBJ1-2	CASSPGQDTNYGYTF	TGTGCCAGCTCACCCGGGCAGGACACCAACTATGGCTACACCTTC
TRBV29-1	many	NA	TRBJ2-7	CSVMGGPYEQYF	TGCAGCGTTATGGGGGGCCCCTACGAGCAGTACTTC
TRBV20-1	many	NA	TRBJ1-2	CSKGDLRTNYGYTF	TGCAGCAAAGGGGATCTTAGGACTAACTATGGCTACACCTTC
TRBV6-2/TRBV6-3	few	NA	TRBJ2-7	CASSYTPAEQYF	TGTGCCAGCAGTTACACCCCCGCCGAGCAGTACTTC
TRBV5-1	many	TRBD1	TRBJ2-5	CASTPDRGYPETQYF	TGCGCCAGCACCCCGGACAGGGGATACCCGGAGACCCAGTACTTC
TRBV12-3/TRBV12-4	many	TRBD1	TRBJ2-5	CASSPTGEGTQYF	TGTGCCAGCAGTCCCACAGGGGAAGGGACCCAGTACTTC
TRBV28	many	NA	TRBJ2-7	CASSFRLEQYF	TGTGCCAGCAGTTTCAGGCTCGAGCAGTACTTC
TRBV11-2	many	NA	TRBJ1-3	CASSPGLSFGNTIYF	TGTGCCAGCAGCCCCGGACTTTCTTTTGGAAACACCATATATTTT